This T cell receptor (beta chain) was sequenced in a study of Ad26.COV2.S vaccination and SARS-CoV-2 variants. Across the study: Ad26.COV2.S was injected intramuscularly once or twice, 56 days apart. Whole-study findings and limits: Non-spike TCR breadth showed similarity between vaccine and placebo recipients. Vaccine recipients had higher spike-specific TCR breadth than placebo recipients.

The CDR3 covers 15 residues. CDR1 is LNHDA, CDR2 SQIVND, per germline (reference sequence). The V end lost 3 bases, the J end lost 4 bases, and 13 bases lay between the germline ends. Worth noting for this clone: Its antigen is not identified.

Repertoires were generated with immunoSEQ multiplex PCR, while TCRdb's copy carries only in-frame clones and drops some. Of about 350,000 clones in the sample, about 85% were seen once. As for treatment: about 20 received Ad26.COV2.S at low or high dose, single or two shots; several received placebo; per-sample allocation not given. The samples were gathered on day 63 after the first injection of vaccine or placebo. A Boston donor was an adult aged 18-55 years. The sequence was obtained from a person aged 18 to 59 who received the Ad26.COV2.S COVID-19 vaccine or a placebo. Sequenced here: peripheral blood, sampled in a trial of Ad26.COV2.S vaccine versus placebo. V is TRBV19 and J is TRBJ2-1; D may be TRBD2 (6 bases). The CDR3: CASSITGLPYNEQFF. CDR3 DNA sequence: TGTGCCAGTAGTATTACCGGACTACCTTACAATGAGCAGTTCTTC.